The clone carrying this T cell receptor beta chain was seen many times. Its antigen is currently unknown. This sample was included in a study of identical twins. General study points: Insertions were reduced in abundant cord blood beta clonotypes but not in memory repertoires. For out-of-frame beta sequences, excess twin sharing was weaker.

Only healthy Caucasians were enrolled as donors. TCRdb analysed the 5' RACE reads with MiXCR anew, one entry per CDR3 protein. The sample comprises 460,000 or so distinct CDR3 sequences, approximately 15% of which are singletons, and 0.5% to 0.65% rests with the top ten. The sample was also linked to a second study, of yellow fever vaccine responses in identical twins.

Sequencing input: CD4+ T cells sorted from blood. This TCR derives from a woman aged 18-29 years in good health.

CDR3 protein: CASGNRGRETQYF. As DNA, the CDR3 is TGCGCCAGCGGAAACAGGGGGCGAGAGACCCAGTACTTC. The genes are TRBV5-1 and TRBJ2-5, with TRBD1 matching 9 bases. Trimming removed 7 bases from V and 4 bases from J; junction bases left unmatched: 5. The CDR3 is made up of 13 amino acids. CDR1 is SGHRS and CDR2 is YFSETQ in the germline V gene.